These T cell receptor beta chains were read from a single sample in a study of blood T cells in healthy people across ages. TCRdb re-analysed the 5' RACE reads in MiXCR, keeping a single row per CDR3 protein. The table records around 1,500,000 distinct CDR3 sequences, 40% to 50% of them present only once. The source material was blood. The receptors here all came from a woman aged 18-29 years in good health. The CDR3 runs from the conserved cysteine through the conserved F or W. The D gene is left open where the match is weak. Clone size, where shown, is once, few, many, or a class for clones that have expanded.

d_call	clone_size	v_call	j_call	cdr3_aa	cdr3_nt
-	-	TRBV15	TRBJ1-1	CATSTTVEPNTEAFF	TGTGCCACCAGCACGACAGTCGAGCCGAACACTGAAGCTTTCTTT
TRBD1	few	TRBV29-1	TRBJ2-3	CSVGKGAASTDTQYF	TGCAGCGTGGGGAAGGGGGCGGCTAGCACAGATACGCAGTATTTT
-	-	TRBV6-5	TRBJ2-1	CASSYSIGGIDEQFF	TGTGCCAGCAGTTACTCCATAGGAGGGATCGATGAGCAGTTCTTC
-	-	TRBV4-1	TRBJ1-2	CATPGSKGYGYTF	TGCGCCACCCCGGGGAGCAAGGGCTATGGCTACACCTTC
-	-	TRBV3-1	TRBJ2-5	CASSQELASPPNEQYF	TGTGCCAGCAGCCAAGAATTGGCTAGCCCTCCCAATGAGCAGTACTTC
-	few	TRBV2	TRBJ1-5	CASSGSGIGQPQHF	TGTGCCAGCAGTGGTTCGGGAATTGGGCAGCCCCAGCATTTT
-	-	TRBV3-1	TRBJ2-3	CASSDSGGTGDTQYF	TGTGCCAGCAGCGATAGCGGGGGGACAGGGGATACGCAGTATTTT
-	-	TRBV5-1	TRBJ2-7	CASSHGGVGSYEQYF	TGCGCCAGCAGCCATGGGGGCGTTGGCTCCTACGAGCAGTACTTC
-	many	TRBV5-1	TRBJ2-5	CASSQQQETQYF	TGTGCCAGCAGCCAACAACAAGAGACCCAGTACTTC
-	-	TRBV2	TRBJ1-4	CASRQSNEKLFF	TGTGCCAGCAGACAGTCTAATGAAAAACTGTTTTTT
-	few	TRBV11-1	TRBJ2-3	CASSETDGVLYFTDTQYF	TGTGCCAGCAGCGAAACGGACGGGGTACTATACTTCACAGATACGCAGTATTTT
-	-	TRBV20-1	TRBJ2-5	CSAPKVRGEETQYF	TGCAGTGCCCCGAAGGTTCGCGGGGAAGAGACCCAGTACTTC
-	-	TRBV10-2	TRBJ2-7	CASKFSDYRSYEQYF	TGCGCCAGCAAATTCTCCGACTATCGCTCCTACGAGCAGTACTTC
-	-	TRBV28	TRBJ1-2	CASSVTGLYYGYTF	TGTGCCAGCAGTGTGACAGGATTGTACTATGGCTACACCTTC
TRBD1	few	TRBV12-3/TRBV12-4	TRBJ2-7	CASRGGHLNEQYF	TGTGCCAGCAGAGGGGGCCACCTGAACGAGCAGTACTTC
TRBD1	-	TRBV5-1	TRBJ2-6	CASSLGGTGSGANVLTF	TGCGCCAGCAGCTTGGGGGGGACAGGGTCTGGGGCCAACGTCCTGACTTTC
-	once	TRBV9	TRBJ1-2	CASSVAKGGYTF	TGTGCCAGCAGCGTAGCCAAGGGAGGCTACACCTTC
-	few	TRBV20-1	TRBJ2-5	CSARVTRQTQYF	TGCAGTGCACGGGTAACGAGGCAAACCCAGTACTTC
-	-	TRBV24-1	TRBJ1-2	CATSDSGGRGYTF	TGTGCCACCAGTGATTCGGGGGGAAGAGGCTACACCTTC
-	-	TRBV6-5	TRBJ2-6	CAIGVSGANVLTF	TGTGCCATTGGTGTGTCTGGGGCCAACGTCCTGACTTTC
-	-	TRBV5-8	TRBJ2-3	CASSKRPVWGGTDTQYF	TGTGCCAGCAGCAAACGGCCGGTTTGGGGTGGCACAGATACGCAGTATTTT
TRBD1	-	TRBV6-1	TRBJ1-2	CASSEGGYGTGGYGYTF	TGTGCCAGCAGTGAAGGTGGCTACGGGACAGGGGGCTATGGCTACACCTTC
TRBD2	-	TRBV5-1	TRBJ2-1	CASSRGTSGRKDEQFF	TGCGCCAGCAGCCGCGGGACTAGCGGGAGGAAGGATGAGCAGTTCTTC
TRBD2	-	TRBV24-1	TRBJ2-1	CATSDSGTSGNDEQFF	TGTGCCACCAGTGATTCGGGGACTAGCGGGAATGATGAGCAGTTCTTC
-	-	TRBV28	TRBJ2-2	CASSRISSGELFF	TGTGCCAGCAGTCGAATCTCTTCCGGGGAGCTGTTTTTT
-	-	TRBV6-1	TRBJ1-2	CASSEVWATNYGYTF	TGTGCCAGCAGTGAAGTATGGGCCACTAACTATGGCTACACCTTC
-	many	TRBV6-1	TRBJ2-5	CASTGSQETQYF	TGTGCCAGCACAGGGTCCCAAGAGACCCAGTACTTC